The 26 T cell receptor beta chains given below trace back to one sample, sequenced in a study of cytomegalovirus exposure and HLA in healthy donors (dated by TCRdb to 2016 to 2017). Receptor amplification or capture employed the immunoSEQ multiplex PCR assay. The table was pulled from immuneACCESS by TCRdb, which kept in-frame rearrangements only. Such tables lose some clones; where checked, under half of the loss comes from unresolved V genes, and the rest has no known cause. The sample has about 160,000 clones on record, about 86% of them singletons. The ten biggest clones cover roughly 5.7% of the sample. Sequenced: PBMCs. The receptors come from a woman aged 25-40 years in good health and CMV-seronegative.

V is TRBV9 and J is TRBJ1-2; 8 bases align to TRBD1. This CDR3 is 13 amino acids long. V shed 5 bases and J 2 bases; nucleotides not matched to a gene: 2. CDR1 is SGDLS, CDR2 YYNGEE, per germline. CDR3 DNA: TGTGCCAGCAGGGGGACAGGAAACTATGGCTACACCTTC. It translates to CASRGTGNYGYTF.

In its sample, this clone was seen once. This chain uses TRBV5-1 with TRBJ1-4, with 7 bases lining up with TRBD1. The CDR3 has 16 residues. Trimming removed 0 bases from V and 7 bases from J; junction bases left unmatched: 9. Per germline, CDR1 SGHRS and CDR2 YFSETQ. Here the CDR3 DNA reads TGCGCCAGCAGCTTGGATAGGACAGGCTGGCGTGAAAAACTGTTTTTT. The encoded protein is CASSLDRTGWREKLFF.

This sequence joins TRBV29-1 and TRBJ2-7; TRBD2 matches 7 bases. V lost 5 bases and J lost 4; bases outside the gene matches: 11. In germline, CDR1 is SQVTM, CDR2 ANQGSEA. This CDR3 contains 14 residues. The CDR3 region is CSVSAGDTLYEQYF. For the CDR3, the DNA is TGCAGCGTTAGTGCGGGAGACACCCTATACGAGCAGTACTTC.

Concerning this clone itself: At one of its ends the junction is not consistent with the germline gene, which may arise from a read error. The chain joins TRBV7-7 to TRBJ1-5; the D is unclear. Germline-derived CDR1 and CDR2 are SSHAT and FNYEAQ (reference sequence). CDR3 length: 18 residues. The CDR3 coding sequence is TGTGCTAGCAGCTTGAATCCTCGGGTCCTACAATTCAATCAGCCCCAGCATTTT. Protein product: CASSLNPRVLQFNQPQHF.

The V call is TRBV28, the J call TRBJ2-3, with unresolved D. The CDR3 is made up of 13 amino acids. Germline values: CDR1 MDHEN, CDR2 SYDVKM. V dropped 5 bases and J dropped 4 bases, with 10 bases sitting between them. The CDR3 loop reads CASSSQSPDTQYF. The CDR3 bases are TGTGCCAGCAGTAGCCAATCTCCAGATACGCAGTATTTT.

This chain joins TRBV9 and TRBJ2-1, with D possibly being TRBD2 (6 bases). There are 16 residues in the CDR3. V lost 4 bases and J lost 0, with 14 bases in between. The germline V gene encodes CDR1 SGDLS and CDR2 YYNGEE. The CDR3 bases are TGTGCCAGCAGCTCTCCAAGGAGGGCCTCCTACAATGAGCAGTTCTTC. This encodes CASSSPRRASYNEQFF. The variable domain in full, with the rest retrieved from reference TRBV9 and TRBJ2-1, is DSGVTQTPKHLITATGQRVTLRCSPRSGDLSVYWYQQSLDQGLQFLIQYYNGEERAKGNILERFSAQQFPDLHSELNLSSLELGDSALYFCASSSPRRASYNEQFFGPGTRLTVL.

The J gene is TRBJ2-1, the V gene TRBV19; D may be TRBD1 (5 bases). CDR3 length: 14 amino acids. The germline CDR1 and CDR2 sequences are LNHDA and SQIVND (reference sequence). With 5 bases removed from V and 9 bases from J, the gap between germline ends came to 17 bases. CDR3 region: CASSPATGIGEQFF. CDR3 in DNA: TGTGCCAGTAGTCCCGCTACAGGAATCGGTGAGCAGTTCTTC.

The V gene is TRBV11-2, the J gene TRBJ1-1, with unresolved D. The CDR3 is 13 residues long. CDR1 and CDR2 from the germline V gene are SGHAT and FQNNGV. Trimming stripped 7 bases from V and 4 bases from J, with 13 bases between. In DNA form, the CDR3 reads TGTGCCAGCACCCTCCGACGGGTCACTGAAGCTTTCTTT. It is translated as CASTLRRVTEAFF. The complete variable domain, with remaining parts taken from reference TRBV11-2 and TRBJ1-1, reads EAGVAQSPRYKIIEKRQSVAFWCNPISGHATLYWYQQILGQGPKLLIQFQNNGVVDDSQLPKDRFSAERLKGVDSTLKIQPAKLEDSAVYLCASTLRRVTEAFFGQGTRLTVV.

The gene calls are TRBV29-1 and TRBJ2-5; 9 bases map to TRBD1. Germline loops: CDR1 SQVTM, CDR2 ANQGSEA. V was pared by 6 bases and J by 7 bases, with 6 bases of the junction left unmatched. This CDR3 has 12 residues. CDR3 DNA sequence: TGCAGCGTGGGGACAGGGAAGGCGACCCAGTACTTC. This encodes CSVGTGKATQYF. The full variable domain, rest sourced from reference TRBV29-1 and TRBJ2-5, is SAVISQKPSRDICQRGTSLTIQCQVDSQVTMMFWYRQQPGQSLTLIATANQGSEATYESGFVIDKFPISRPNLTFSTLTVSNMSPEDSSIYLCSVGTGKATQYFGPGTRLLVL.

The genes are TRBV2 and TRBJ2-5; perhaps D is TRBD1 or TRBD2 (5 bases each). From germline, CDR1 is SNHLY and CDR2 FYNNEI. This CDR3 comprises 14 residues. V lost 6 bases and J 2 bases, leaving 13 bases between the germline ends. This CDR3 is CASSAGTKQETQYF. The CDR3 nucleotides are TGTGCCAGCAGCGCTGGGACCAAACAAGAGACCCAGTACTTC.

The gene calls are TRBV28 and TRBJ2-3; D may be TRBD1 (5 bases). The CDR3 has 13 residues. Germline CDR1 and CDR2: MDHEN and SYDVKM. The V end lost 8 bases, the J end lost 4 bases, and 13 bases lay between the germline ends. CDR3 nucleotide sequence: TGTGCCAGCGGACCCACAGGAGCAGATACGCAGTATTTT. As protein: CASGPTGADTQYF. Supplemented by reference TRBV28 and TRBJ2-3, the full variable domain reads DVKVTQSSRYLVKRTGEKVFLECVQDMDHENMFWYRQDPGLGLRLIYFSYDVKMKEKGDIPEGYSVSREKKERFSLILESASTNQTSMYLCASGPTGADTQYFGPGTRLTVL.

CDR3 sequence: CASSQDRGAWQFF. The CDR3 DNA reads TGTGCCAGCAGCCAAGATAGAGGGGCTTGGCAGTTCTTC. The chain is built from TRBV4-2 and TRBJ2-1; either TRBD1 or TRBD2 may fit D (5 bases each). V was clipped by 0 bases and J by 12 bases, with 12 bases between them. The CDR3 totals 13 residues. CDR1 and CDR2 from the germline V gene are LGHNA and YNFKEQ.

This clone was counted between two and nine times. This chain links TRBV5-1 with TRBJ1-1; TRBD1 agrees at 9 bases. CDR1 is SGHRS and CDR2 is YFSETQ in the germline V gene. The CDR3 is 16 residues long. Unmatched junction bases numbered 9, after V lost 2 bases and J lost 4 bases. As DNA, the CDR3 is TGCGCCAGCAGCTTACCTCGGGGACAGGGTTCCACTGAAGCTTTCTTT. It yields the protein CASSLPRGQGSTEAFF. Full variable domain (missing parts from reference TRBV5-1 and TRBJ1-1): KAGVTQTPRYLIKTRGQQVTLSCSPISGHRSVSWYQQTPGQGLQFLFEYFSETQRNKGNFPGRFSGRQFSNSRSEMNVSTLELGDSALYLCASSLPRGQGSTEAFFGQGTRLTVV.

This clone was recorded once. The chain joins TRBV7-2 to TRBJ1-1, with D possibly TRBD1 on 5 matching bases. Trimming left V 5 bases short and J 8 bases short, with 18 bases between. Germline V gives CDR1 SGHTA, CDR2 FQGNSA. This CDR3 contains 14 residues. In nucleotides, the CDR3 is TGTGCCAGCAGCACCGGGGACCGCCGATCGGAAGCTTTCTTT. This sequence encodes CASSTGDRRSEAFF.

CDR3 DNA: TGTGCCAGCAGCAGCAACTACGAGCAGTACTTC. Its protein product is CASSSNYEQYF. The rearrangement links TRBV6-5 to TRBJ2-7, with D unresolved. The CDR3 loop spans 11 amino acids. Trimming pared 6 bases from V and 3 bases from J, leaving 6 bases between. Germline V gene data show CDR1 as MNHEY and CDR2 as SVGAGI.

This clone appeared a few times. The CDR3 loop reads CATHRHEQYF. The DNA of the CDR3 is TGCGCCACCCACCGGCACGAGCAGTACTTC. The rearrangement uses TRBV4-1 and TRBJ2-7; D call uncertain. Trimming left V 10 bases short and J 5 bases short, with 9 bases between. In germline, CDR1 is MGHRA, CDR2 YSYEKL. CDR3 length: 10 residues.

The chain links TRBV7-3 to TRBJ2-1; TRBD2 agrees at 13 bases. In germline, CDR1 is SGHTA, CDR2 FQGTGA. The CDR3 is 17 amino acids. V was pared by 2 bases and J by 4 bases, with 5 bases of the junction left unmatched. CDR3 protein: CASSLLGTSGAYNEQFF. In DNA form, the CDR3 reads TGTGCCAGCAGCTTACTGGGGACTAGCGGGGCATACAATGAGCAGTTCTTC. Using reference TRBV7-3 and TRBJ2-1 for the parts outside the CDR3, the full variable domain is GAGVSQTPSNKVTEKGKYVELRCDPISGHTALYWYRQSLGQGPEFLIYFQGTGAADDSGLPNDRFFAVRPEGSVSTLKIQRTERGDSAVYLCASSLLGTSGAYNEQFFGPGTRLTVL.

This clone has just one count. This chain joins TRBV7-6 and TRBJ2-7; 7 bases match TRBD1. Germline V CDR1 and CDR2: SGHVS, FNYEAQ. The V gene end was trimmed by 2 bases and the J gene end by 2 bases; junction bases not matched to a gene: 6. The CDR3 length is 15 residues. CDR3 sequence: CASSLTTGAPYEQYF. Written as DNA, the CDR3 is TGTGCCAGCAGCTTAACAACAGGGGCCCCCTACGAGCAGTACTTC.

The chain employs TRBV5-6 and TRBJ2-6; TRBD1 is a possible D gene (6 bases). The CDR3 totals 18 residues. Germline CDR1 is SGHDT and CDR2 is YYEEEE. The germline V and J ends were trimmed by 3 bases and 0 bases, with 16 bases remaining between them. CDR3 residues: CASSSAGTTSSGANVLTF. As DNA, the CDR3 is TGTGCCAGCAGCTCAGCCGGGACAACTAGCTCTGGGGCCAACGTCCTGACTTTC.

The chain couples TRBV2 to TRBJ2-7, with a possible D match to TRBD2 (6 bases). The CDR3 loop spans 14 amino acids. Germline V gene sequence: CDR1 SNHLY, CDR2 FYNNEI. Trimming took off 3 bases at V and 2 bases at J, with 11 bases between the two ends. This chain's CDR3 is CASSDGDWTYEQYF. Written as DNA, the CDR3 is TGTGCCAGCAGTGACGGGGACTGGACCTACGAGCAGTACTTC.

The chain is built from TRBV5-1 and TRBJ1-5; D gene ambiguous. Trimming took off 7 bases at V and 0 bases at J, with 23 bases between the two ends. Germline loops: CDR1 SGHRS, CDR2 YFSETQ. The length of the CDR3 is 18 residues. Here the CDR3 reads CASGRRGADANSNQPQHF. CDR3 bases: TGCGCCAGCGGGCGCCGAGGAGCCGATGCTAATAGCAATCAGCCCCAGCATTTT.

V is TRBV7-9 and J is TRBJ2-1, with D perhaps TRBD1 or TRBD2 (7 bases each). CDR3 length: 13 residues. CDR1 and CDR2 from the germline V gene are SEHNR and FQNEAQ (reference sequence). The V and J ends lost 5 bases and 14 bases respectively, with 19 bases between them. Here the CDR3 reads CASSGNQGGYKFF. Written as DNA, the CDR3 is TGTGCCAGCAGCGGGAATCAGGGGGGGTATAAGTTCTTC.

The CDR3 DNA sequence: TGTGCCGGCGGACAGGGGTCCTACAATGAGCAGTTCTTC. Amino acids: CAGGQGSYNEQFF. The chain recombines TRBV2 with TRBJ2-1; 9 bases are a match to TRBD1. Germline CDR1 and CDR2: SNHLY and FYNNEI. The ends lost 11 bases at V and 1 base at J; junction bases unmatched: 3. The CDR3 is 13 amino acids.

The rearrangement uses TRBV5-6 and TRBJ1-3; D is possibly TRBD1 (6 bases). Germline V CDR1 and CDR2: SGHDT, YYEEEE. This CDR3 is built from 15 residues. V was cut by 9 bases and J by 6 bases, with 22 bases left in between. The CDR3 region is CAIEEAAGEENTIYF. In DNA form, the CDR3 reads TGTGCCATCGAAGAAGCGGCAGGGGAGGAAAACACCATATATTTT.

This chain joins TRBV28 and TRBJ2-7, with 9 bases aligning to TRBD2. Germline CDR1 and CDR2: MDHEN and SYDVKM. This CDR3 contains 14 residues. Unmatched junction bases numbered 7, after V lost 6 bases and J lost 4 bases. CDR3 region: CASSISGSFYEQYF. CDR3 coding DNA: TGTGCCAGCAGCATTAGCGGGAGTTTTTACGAGCAGTACTTC.

For the CDR3, the DNA is TGTGCCAGCAGTTACTCCAGACAGCATGGAAACACCATATATTTT. Amino acids: CASSYSRQHGNTIYF. The V call is TRBV6-5, the J call TRBJ1-3; perhaps TRBD1 as D (5 bases). In germline, CDR1 is MNHEY, CDR2 SVGAGI. The CDR3 sequence is 15 residues long. The germline V and J ends were trimmed by 0 bases and 3 bases, with 9 bases remaining between them.